This T cell receptor beta chain is drawn from a study of tumor and adjacent non-tumor tissue in lung cancer. The template was RNA from unsorted bulk tissue. More than 3 cm separated this lung sample from the edge of the tumor. A modified ARM-PCR protocol with three rounds of nested PCR amplified TCRbeta. TCRdb itself ran the multiplex PCR reads through MiXCR, one entry per CDR3 protein. Here the sample spans 60,000 to 100,000 distinct CDR3 sequences, 76% being singletons. In the case of this clonotype: This CDR3 is missing its conserved last phenylalanine or tryptophan, likely due to a read error. The DNA is left out, because the CDR3 cannot be placed on it with certainty; the CDR3 is given as TCRdb lists it.

The CDR3 extends over 13 residues, inclusive of both ends. The V gene's germline CDR1 is MNHNS and CDR2 SASEGT. The chain couples TRBV6-1 to TRBJ2-5. The specimen was distant non-tumor lung tissue. The TCR originated in a man in his 70s with non-small cell lung cancer. The CDR3 loop reads CASSVYGQETHYS.